Many counts were recorded for the clone carrying this T cell receptor delta chain. TCRdb made new clone calls on the multiplex PCR reads using CATT. The data show 1,500 to 2,000 delta-chain clones, with under 2% seen just once and roughly 50% held by the top ten. The CDR3 loop spans 20 amino acids. Looked up from germline, CDR1 is TSWWSYY and CDR2 is QGS. Trimming cost V 3 bases and J 0 bases; bases outside gene matches: 17. The data are from a study of gamma delta lymphoproliferative disorders and STAT genes. PBMCs from patients and controls supplied the genomic DNA for sequencing. Healthy adult blood donors, age- and sex-matched, served as controls.

This TCR was sampled from a human donor in good health. Sequences were obtained from blood. The V call is TRDV1, the J call TRDJ1, with TRDD2 identical over 9 bases. This CDR3 reads CALGDKPSYVGGGYTDKLIF. CDR3 nucleotide sequence: TGTGCTCTTGGGGATAAACCTTCCTACGTTGGCGGGGGGTACACCGATAAACTCATCTTT.